The 7 T cell receptor beta chains given below trace back to one sample, sequenced in a study of blood T cell repertoires in COVID-19 (dated by TCRdb to 2020 to 2022). To prepare the library, the immunoSEQ multiplex PCR assay was applied. TCRdb retrieved this table from immuneACCESS and kept in-frame rearrangements only. Not all clones are present; in checked studies, unresolved V genes account for under half, and no reason is known for the remainder. Counted in this sample were about 410,000 clones; under 90% of them appeared once. The top ten constitute 1.7% of the sample. The sample consisted of PBMCs or T cells enriched from blood (not recorded which). These receptors all come from a woman under 40 who had recovered from COVID-19.

The chain has TRBV6-5 and TRBJ1-6; 8 bases are a match to TRBD1. The CDR3 is 15 amino acids. The germline V gene encodes CDR1 MNHEY and CDR2 SVGAGI. The J segment lost 8 bases and the V segment lost 0 bases, leaving 3 bases of the junction unmatched. Here the CDR3 reads CASSYSGTGDSPLHF. The DNA for the CDR3 is TGTGCCAGCAGTTACTCCGGGACAGGCGATTCACCCCTCCACTTT.

The rearrangement uses TRBV6-4 and TRBJ2-1, with 11 bases aligning to TRBD2. V gave up 5 bases and J gave up 2 bases; unmatched junction bases: 5. The V gene's germline CDR1 is MRHNA and CDR2 SNTAGT. This CDR3 comprises 16 residues. As DNA, the CDR3 is TGTGCCAGCAGTTCGACTAGCGGGGCCCCCTACAATGAGCAGTTCTTC. Translation gives CASSSTSGAPYNEQFF.

The rearrangement joins TRBV12-3 or TRBV12-4 to TRBJ1-1; 7 positions agree with TRBD1. This CDR3 is built from 12 residues. V was clipped by 6 bases and J by 7 bases; unmatched bases: 5. CDR3 sequence: CASRRDSFEAFF. CDR3 DNA sequence: TGTGCCAGCAGACGGGACAGCTTTGAAGCTTTCTTT.

The chain links TRBV20-1 to TRBJ2-3; D remains unclear. CDR3 length equals 10 residues. CDR1 is DFQATT and CDR2 is SNEGSKA in the germline V gene (reference sequence). Trimming left V 7 bases short and J 3 bases short, with 5 bases between. As DNA, the CDR3 is TGCAGTGTTTCAACAGATACGCAGTATTTT. Translation gives CSVSTDTQYF.

This clone was observed a few times. The chain couples TRBV29-1 to TRBJ2-7; TRBD2 matches 11 bases. CDR3 length equals 13 residues. With 4 bases clipped from V and 2 bases from J, the junction kept 1 base outside the gene matches. Germline-derived CDR1 and CDR2 are SQVTM and ANQGSEA. CDR3 amino acids: CSVVTSGTYEQYF. The CDR3 bases are TGCAGCGTTGTGACTAGCGGGACCTACGAGCAGTACTTC.

The chain employs TRBV7-3 and TRBJ2-7; D is unresolved. Trimming stripped 2 bases from V and 4 bases from J, with 12 bases between. CDR3 length equals 14 residues. CDR1 SGHTA and CDR2 FQGTGA come from the germline V gene. DNA for the CDR3: TGTGCCAGCAGCTTAGGGCCGCCCACGTACGAGCAGTACTTC. This translates into CASSLGPPTYEQYF.

The V call is TRBV7-8, the J call TRBJ2-1; no clear D. The CDR3 loop spans 11 amino acids. V was trimmed by 5 bases and J by 4 bases, leaving 3 bases between them. The germline CDR1 and CDR2 sequences are SGHVS and FQNEAQ. The CDR3 sequence: CASSPYNEQFF. The CDR3 DNA is TGTGCCAGCAGCCCTTACAATGAGCAGTTCTTC.